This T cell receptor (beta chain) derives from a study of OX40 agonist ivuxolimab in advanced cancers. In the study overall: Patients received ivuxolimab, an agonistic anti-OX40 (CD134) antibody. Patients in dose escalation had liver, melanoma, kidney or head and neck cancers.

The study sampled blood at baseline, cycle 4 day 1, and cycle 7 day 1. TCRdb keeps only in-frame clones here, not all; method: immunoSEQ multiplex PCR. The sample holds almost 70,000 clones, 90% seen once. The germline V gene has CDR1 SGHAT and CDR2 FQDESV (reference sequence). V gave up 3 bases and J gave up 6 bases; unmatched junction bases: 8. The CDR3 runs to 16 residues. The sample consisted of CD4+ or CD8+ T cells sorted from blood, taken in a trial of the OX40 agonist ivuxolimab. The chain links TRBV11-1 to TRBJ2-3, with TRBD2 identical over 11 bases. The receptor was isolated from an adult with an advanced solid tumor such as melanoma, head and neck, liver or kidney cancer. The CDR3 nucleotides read TGTGCCAGCAGCTTCCGACTGACTAGCGGGACTGATACGCAGTATTTT. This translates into CASSFRLTSGTDTQYF.